Ten or more counts support the clone carrying this T cell receptor beta chain. Treatment indicated: 15 to 20 received Ad26.COV2.S at low or high dose, single or two shots; roughly five received placebo; per-sample allocation not given. Sampling happened 63 days after the first vaccine or placebo injection. Assay: immunoSEQ multiplex PCR; the TCRdb copy retains only in-frame clones and omits some. In the table there are about 410,000 clones, around 92% of which are singletons. The CDR3 is 11 residues long. In germline, CDR1 is MDHEN, CDR2 SYDVKM. Trimming left V 2 bases short and J 4 bases short, with 2 bases between. The sample belongs to a study of Ad26.COV2.S vaccination and SARS-CoV-2 variants. As for the study in general: Once or twice, 56 days apart, Ad26.COV2.S was delivered intramuscularly.

This chain uses TRBV28 with TRBJ1-1; D remains unclear. The sequencing here drew on peripheral blood, taken in a trial of Ad26.COV2.S vaccine versus placebo. This TCR derives from a person between 18 and 59 years old who received the Ad26.COV2.S COVID-19 vaccine or a placebo. CDR3 nucleotides: TGTGCCAGCAGTTTAATCACTGAAGCTTTCTTT. It is translated as CASSLITEAFF.